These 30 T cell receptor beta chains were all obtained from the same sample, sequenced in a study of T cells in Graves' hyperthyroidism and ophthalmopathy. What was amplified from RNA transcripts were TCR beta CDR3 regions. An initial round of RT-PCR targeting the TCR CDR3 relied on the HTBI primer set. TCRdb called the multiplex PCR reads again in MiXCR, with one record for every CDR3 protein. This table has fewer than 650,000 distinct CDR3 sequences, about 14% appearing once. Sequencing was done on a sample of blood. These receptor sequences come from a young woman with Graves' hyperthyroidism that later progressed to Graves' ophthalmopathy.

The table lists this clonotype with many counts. The CDR3 loop is CASSQSTEAFF. The CDR3 DNA reads as TGTGCCAGCAGCCAATCCACTGAAGCTTTCTTT. The V gene is TRBV3-1, the J gene TRBJ1-1; no definite D call. Trimming removed 2 bases from V and 4 bases from J, with 2 bases in between. CDR3 length: 11 amino acids. Germline CDR1 reads LGHDT; CDR2 reads YNNKEL (reference sequence).

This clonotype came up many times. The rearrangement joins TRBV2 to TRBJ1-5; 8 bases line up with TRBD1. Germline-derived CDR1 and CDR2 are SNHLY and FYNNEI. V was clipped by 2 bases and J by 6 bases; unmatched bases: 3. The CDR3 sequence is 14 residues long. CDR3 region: CASSEQGAGQPQHF. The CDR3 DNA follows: TGTGCCAGCAGTGAACAGGGGGCTGGTCAGCCCCAGCATTTT. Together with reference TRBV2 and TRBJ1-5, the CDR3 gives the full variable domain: EPEVTQTPSHQVTQMGQEVILRCVPISNHLYFYWYRQILGQKVEFLVSFYNNEISEKSEIFDDQFSVERPDGSNFTLKIRSTKLEDSAMYFCASSEQGAGQPQHFGDGTRLSIL.

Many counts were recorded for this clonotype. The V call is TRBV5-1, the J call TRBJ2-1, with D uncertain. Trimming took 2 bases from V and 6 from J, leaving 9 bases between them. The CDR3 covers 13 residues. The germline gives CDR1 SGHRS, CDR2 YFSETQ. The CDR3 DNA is TGCGCCAGCAGCTTCGAGAGTGGCAATGAGCAGTTCTTC. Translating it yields CASSFESGNEQFF.

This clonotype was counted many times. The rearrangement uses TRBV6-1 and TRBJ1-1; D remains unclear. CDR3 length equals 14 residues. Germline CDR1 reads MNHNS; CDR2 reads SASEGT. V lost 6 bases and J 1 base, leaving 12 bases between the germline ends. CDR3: CASRVGGKNTEAFF. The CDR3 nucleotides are TGTGCCAGCAGAGTAGGAGGAAAGAACACTGAAGCTTTCTTT.

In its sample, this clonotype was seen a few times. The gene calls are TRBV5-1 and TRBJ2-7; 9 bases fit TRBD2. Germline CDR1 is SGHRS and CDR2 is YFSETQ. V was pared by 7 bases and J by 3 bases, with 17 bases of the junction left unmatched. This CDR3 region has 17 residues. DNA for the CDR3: TGCGCCAGCCGGGCCTCCGGCGGGAGGGGTGCCATCTACGAGCAGTACTTC. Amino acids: CASRASGGRGAIYEQYF. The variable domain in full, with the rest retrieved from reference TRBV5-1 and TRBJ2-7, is KAGVTQTPRYLIKTRGQQVTLSCSPISGHRSVSWYQQTPGQGLQFLFEYFSETQRNKGNFPGRFSGRQFSNSRSEMNVSTLELGDSALYLCASRASGGRGAIYEQYFGPGTRLTVT.

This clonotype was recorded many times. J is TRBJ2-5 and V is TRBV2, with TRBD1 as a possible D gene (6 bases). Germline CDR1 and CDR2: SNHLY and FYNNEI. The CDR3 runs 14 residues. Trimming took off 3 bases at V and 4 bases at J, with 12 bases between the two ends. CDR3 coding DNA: TGTGCCAGCAGTGAGGCGACAGGTGGAGAGACCCAGTACTTC. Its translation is CASSEATGGETQYF.

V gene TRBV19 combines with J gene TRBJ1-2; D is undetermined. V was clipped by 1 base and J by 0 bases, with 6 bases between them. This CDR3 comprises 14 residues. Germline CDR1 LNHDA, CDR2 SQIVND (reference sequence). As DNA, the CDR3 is TGTGCCAGTAGTATAGGCCGTTCTAACTATGGCTACACCTTC. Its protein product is CASSIGRSNYGYTF.

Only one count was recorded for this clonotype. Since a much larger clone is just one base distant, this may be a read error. CDR3 loop: CSVPIQGPSHGYTF. CDR3 sequence (DNA): TGCAGCGTCCCCATCCAGGGTCCCAGCCATGGCTACACCTTC. This sequence joins TRBV29-1 and TRBJ1-2, with D maybe TRBD1 (5 bases). This CDR3 is 14 amino acids long. With 6 bases removed from V and 6 bases from J, the gap between germline ends came to 20 bases. CDR1 and CDR2 from the germline V gene are SQVTM and ANQGSEA.

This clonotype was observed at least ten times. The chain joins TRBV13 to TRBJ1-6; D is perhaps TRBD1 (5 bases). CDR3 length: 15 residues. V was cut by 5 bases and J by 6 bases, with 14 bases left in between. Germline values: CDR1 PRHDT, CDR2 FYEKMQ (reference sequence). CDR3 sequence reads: CASSPTGLTNSPLHF. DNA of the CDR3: TGTGCCAGCAGCCCTACGGGACTAACTAATTCACCCCTCCACTTT.

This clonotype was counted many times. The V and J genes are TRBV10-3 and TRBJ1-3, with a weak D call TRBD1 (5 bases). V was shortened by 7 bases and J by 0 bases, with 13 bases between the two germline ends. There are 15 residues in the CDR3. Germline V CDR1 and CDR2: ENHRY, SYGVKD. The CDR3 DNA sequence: TGTGCCATCAACCAAAACAGGATCTCTGGAAACACCATATATTTT. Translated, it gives CAINQNRISGNTIYF.

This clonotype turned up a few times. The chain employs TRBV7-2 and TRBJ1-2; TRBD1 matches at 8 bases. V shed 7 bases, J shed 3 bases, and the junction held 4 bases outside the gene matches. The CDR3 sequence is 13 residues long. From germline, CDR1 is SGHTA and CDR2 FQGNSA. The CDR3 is CASTQGADYGYTF. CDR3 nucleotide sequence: TGTGCCAGCACCCAGGGGGCGGACTATGGCTACACCTTC.

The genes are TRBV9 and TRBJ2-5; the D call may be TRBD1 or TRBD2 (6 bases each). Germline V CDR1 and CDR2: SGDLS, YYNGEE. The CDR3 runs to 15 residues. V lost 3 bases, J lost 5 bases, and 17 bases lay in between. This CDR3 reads CASSATRGGPETQYF. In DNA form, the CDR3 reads TGTGCCAGCAGCGCCACCCGAGGGGGGCCGGAGACCCAGTACTTC. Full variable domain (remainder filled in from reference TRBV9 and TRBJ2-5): DSGVTQTPKHLITATGQRVTLRCSPRSGDLSVYWYQQSLDQGLQFLIQYYNGEERAKGNILERFSAQQFPDLHSELNLSSLELGDSALYFCASSATRGGPETQYFGPGTRLLVL.

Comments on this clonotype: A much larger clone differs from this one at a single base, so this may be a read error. The CDR3 DNA sequence: TGTGCCATCAGTGAACGTGAAAACACTGAAGCTCTCTTT. Protein: CAISERENTEALF. V is TRBV10-3 and J is TRBJ1-1, with D hard to call. CDR1 is ENHRY, CDR2 SYGVKD, per germline. There are 13 residues in the CDR3.

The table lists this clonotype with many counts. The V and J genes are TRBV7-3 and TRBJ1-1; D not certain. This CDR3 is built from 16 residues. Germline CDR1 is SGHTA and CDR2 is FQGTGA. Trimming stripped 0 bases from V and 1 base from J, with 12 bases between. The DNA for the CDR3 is TGTGCCAGCAGCTTAACGGCCCAGACGGCGAACACTGAAGCTTTCTTT. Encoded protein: CASSLTAQTANTEAFF.

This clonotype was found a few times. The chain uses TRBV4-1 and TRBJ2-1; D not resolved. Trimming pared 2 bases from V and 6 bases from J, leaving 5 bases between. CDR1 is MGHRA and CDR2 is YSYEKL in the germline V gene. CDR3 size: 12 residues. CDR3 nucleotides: TGCGCCAGCAGCCAAAATATCAATGAGCAGTTCTTC. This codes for CASSQNINEQFF.

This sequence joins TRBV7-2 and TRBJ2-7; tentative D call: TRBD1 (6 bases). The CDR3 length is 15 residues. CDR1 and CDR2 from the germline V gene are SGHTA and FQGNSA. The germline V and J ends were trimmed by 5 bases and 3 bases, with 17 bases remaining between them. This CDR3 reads CASSEFGQKLYEQYF. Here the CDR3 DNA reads TGTGCCAGCAGCGAGTTCGGACAGAAACTCTACGAGCAGTACTTC. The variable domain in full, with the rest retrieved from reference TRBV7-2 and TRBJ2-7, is GAGVSQSPSNKVTEKGKDVELRCDPISGHTALYWYRQSLGQGLEFLIYFQGNSAPDKSGLPSDRFSAERTGGSVSTLTIQRTQQEDSAVYLCASSEFGQKLYEQYFGPGTRLTVT.

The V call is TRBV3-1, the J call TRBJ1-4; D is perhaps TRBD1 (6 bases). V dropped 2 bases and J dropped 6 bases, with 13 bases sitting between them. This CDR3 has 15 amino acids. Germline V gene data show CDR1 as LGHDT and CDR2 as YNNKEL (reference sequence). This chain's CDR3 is CASSQRGGRDEKLFF. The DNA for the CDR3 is TGTGCCAGCAGCCAACGCGGGGGCAGGGATGAAAAACTGTTTTTT.

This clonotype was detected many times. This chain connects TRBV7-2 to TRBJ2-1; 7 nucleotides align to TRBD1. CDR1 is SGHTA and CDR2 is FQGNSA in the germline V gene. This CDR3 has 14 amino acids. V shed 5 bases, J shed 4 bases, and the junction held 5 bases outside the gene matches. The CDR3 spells CASSTGTDYNEQFF. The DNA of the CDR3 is TGTGCCAGCAGCACGGGGACAGATTACAATGAGCAGTTCTTC.

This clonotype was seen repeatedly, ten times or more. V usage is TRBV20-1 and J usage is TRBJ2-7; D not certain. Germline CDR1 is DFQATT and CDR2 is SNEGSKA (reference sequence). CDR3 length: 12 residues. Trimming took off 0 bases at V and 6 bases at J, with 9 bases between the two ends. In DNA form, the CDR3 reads TGCAGTGCTAGAGAGGCAGTAGTCGAGCAGTACTTC. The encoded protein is CSAREAVVEQYF.

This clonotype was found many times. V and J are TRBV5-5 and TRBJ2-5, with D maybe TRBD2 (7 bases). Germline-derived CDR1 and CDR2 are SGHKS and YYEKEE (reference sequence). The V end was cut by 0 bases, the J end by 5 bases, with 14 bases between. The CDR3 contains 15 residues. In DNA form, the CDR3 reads TGTGCCAGCAGCTTGGTACAGGGAGGGGTTGAGACCCAGTACTTC. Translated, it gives CASSLVQGGVETQYF.

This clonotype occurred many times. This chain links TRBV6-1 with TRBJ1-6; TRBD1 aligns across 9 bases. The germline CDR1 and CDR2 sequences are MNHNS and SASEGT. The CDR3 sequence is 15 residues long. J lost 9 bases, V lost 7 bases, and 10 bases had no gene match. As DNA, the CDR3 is TGTGCCAGCACCTCAGGGGACAGGGCTCGTTCACCCCTCCACTTT. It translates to CASTSGDRARSPLHF.

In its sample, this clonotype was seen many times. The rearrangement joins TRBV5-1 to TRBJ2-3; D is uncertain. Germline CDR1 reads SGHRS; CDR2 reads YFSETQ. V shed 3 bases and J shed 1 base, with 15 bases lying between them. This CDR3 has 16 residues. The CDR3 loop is CASSSEGNRGTDTQYF. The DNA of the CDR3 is TGCGCCAGCAGCTCGGAAGGGAATCGTGGCACAGATACGCAGTATTTT.

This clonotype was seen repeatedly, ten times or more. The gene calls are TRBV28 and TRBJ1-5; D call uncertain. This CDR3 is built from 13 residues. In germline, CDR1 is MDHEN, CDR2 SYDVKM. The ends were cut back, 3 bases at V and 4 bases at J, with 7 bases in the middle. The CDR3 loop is CASSFLLNQPQHF. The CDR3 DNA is TGTGCCAGCAGTTTTTTGCTAAATCAGCCCCAGCATTTT. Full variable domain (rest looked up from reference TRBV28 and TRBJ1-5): DVKVTQSSRYLVKRTGEKVFLECVQDMDHENMFWYRQDPGLGLRLIYFSYDVKMKEKGDIPEGYSVSREKKERFSLILESASTNQTSMYLCASSFLLNQPQHFGDGTRLSIL.

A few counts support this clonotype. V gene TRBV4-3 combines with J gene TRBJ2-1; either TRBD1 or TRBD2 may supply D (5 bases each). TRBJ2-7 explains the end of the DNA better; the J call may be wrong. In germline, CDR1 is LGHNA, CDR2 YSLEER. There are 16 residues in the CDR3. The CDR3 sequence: CASSDPGTGSYNEQYF. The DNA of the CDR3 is TGCGCCAGCAGCGACCCCGGGACGGGCTCCTACAATGAGCAGTACTTC.

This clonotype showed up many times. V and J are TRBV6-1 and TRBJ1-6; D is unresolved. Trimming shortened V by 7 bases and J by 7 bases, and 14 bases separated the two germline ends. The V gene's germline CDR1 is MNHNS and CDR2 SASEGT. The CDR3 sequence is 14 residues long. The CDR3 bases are TGTGCCAGCACTATGGACGAGTGGAATTCACCCCTCCACTTT. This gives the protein CASTMDEWNSPLHF.

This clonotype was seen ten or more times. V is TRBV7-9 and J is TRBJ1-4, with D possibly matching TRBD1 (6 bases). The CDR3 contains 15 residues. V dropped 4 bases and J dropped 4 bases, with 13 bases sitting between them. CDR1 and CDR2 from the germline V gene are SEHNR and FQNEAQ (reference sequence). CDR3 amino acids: CASSYWTANNEKLFF. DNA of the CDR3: TGTGCCAGCAGCTACTGGACAGCAAATAATGAAAAACTGTTTTTT.

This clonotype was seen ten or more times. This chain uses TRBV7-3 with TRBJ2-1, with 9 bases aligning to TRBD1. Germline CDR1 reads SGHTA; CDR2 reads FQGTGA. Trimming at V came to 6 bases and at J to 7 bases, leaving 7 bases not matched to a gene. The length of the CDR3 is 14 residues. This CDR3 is CASRPGQGTNEQFF. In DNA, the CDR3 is TGTGCCAGCAGGCCGGGACAGGGAACAAATGAGCAGTTCTTC. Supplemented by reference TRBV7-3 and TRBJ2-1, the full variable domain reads GAGVSQTPSNKVTEKGKYVELRCDPISGHTALYWYRQSLGQGPEFLIYFQGTGAADDSGLPNDRFFAVRPEGSVSTLKIQRTERGDSAVYLCASRPGQGTNEQFFGPGTRLTVL.

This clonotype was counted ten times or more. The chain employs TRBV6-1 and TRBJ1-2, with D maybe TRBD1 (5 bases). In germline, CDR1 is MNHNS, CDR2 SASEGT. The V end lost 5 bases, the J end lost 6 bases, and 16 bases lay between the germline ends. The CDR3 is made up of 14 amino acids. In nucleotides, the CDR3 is TGTGCCAGCAGTCCCAGCGGGGGTAGTGATGGCTACACCTTC. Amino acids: CASSPSGGSDGYTF.

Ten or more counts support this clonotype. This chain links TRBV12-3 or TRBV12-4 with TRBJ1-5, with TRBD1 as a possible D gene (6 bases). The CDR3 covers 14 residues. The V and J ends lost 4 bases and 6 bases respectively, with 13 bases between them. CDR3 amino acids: CASSSDRLGQPQHF. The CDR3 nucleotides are TGTGCCAGCAGTTCAGACAGGCTTGGTCAGCCCCAGCATTTT.

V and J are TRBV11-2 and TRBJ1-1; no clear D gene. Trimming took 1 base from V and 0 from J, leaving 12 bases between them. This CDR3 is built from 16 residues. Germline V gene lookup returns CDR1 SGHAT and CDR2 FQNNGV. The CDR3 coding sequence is TGTGCCAGCAGCTTAGGTCTTGGAGACATGAACACTGAAGCTTTCTTT. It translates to CASSLGLGDMNTEAFF.